The rows below give T cell receptor beta chains drawn from one sample of a study of metastatic and nonmetastatic thyroid tumors. TCRdb redid the clone calls on the PCR reads using MiXCR. The repertoire holds 25,000 to 35,000 clones, with 15% to 20% as singletons. Sequencing was carried out using blood. The origin of the receptors is a female donor with papillary thyroid cancer or a benign thyroid nodule (not recorded which). Some clones in this sample may be carry-over from other donors' samples. Each CDR3 is given with its conserved first and last residue. The D gene is left open where the match is weak. A row's size may be missing; if present it is once, few, many or a size class.

d_call: -; j_call: TRBJ1-1; clone_size: many; v_call: TRBV12-5; cdr3_aa: CASGLHRARRLRAFF; cdr3_nt: TGTGCTAGTGGTTTGCACCGGGCCCGACGCCTGCGGGCTTTCTTT
d_call: -; j_call: TRBJ2-3; clone_size: many; v_call: TRBV28; cdr3_aa: CASSWAGTDTQYF; cdr3_nt: TGTGCCAGCAGTTGGGCAGGCACAGATACGCAGTATTTT
d_call: TRBD2; j_call: TRBJ2-1; clone_size: many; v_call: TRBV18; cdr3_aa: CASSPATSHEDEQFF; cdr3_nt: TGTGCCAGCTCACCTGCGACTAGCCATGAAGATGAGCAGTTCTTC
d_call: TRBD2; j_call: TRBJ2-1; clone_size: many; v_call: TRBV7-2; cdr3_aa: CASSFTRLAGAHNEQFF; cdr3_nt: TGTGCCAGCAGCTTTACCCGACTAGCGGGAGCTCACAATGAGCAGTTCTTC
d_call: -; j_call: TRBJ2-3; clone_size: many; v_call: TRBV7-2; cdr3_aa: CASSLIRGPDTQYF; cdr3_nt: TGTGCCAGCAGCTTAATCCGGGGACCGGATACGCAGTATTTT
d_call: -; j_call: TRBJ2-4; clone_size: many; v_call: TRBV6-1; cdr3_aa: CASKRGEDIQYF; cdr3_nt: TGTGCCAGCAAGCGAGGGGAGGACATTCAGTACTTC
d_call: -; j_call: TRBJ2-7; clone_size: few; v_call: TRBV6-1; cdr3_aa: CASIPVSWSGYEHYF; cdr3_nt: TGTGCCAGCATTCCGGTTAGCTGGAGTGGGTACGAGCATTACTTC
d_call: -; j_call: TRBJ2-3; clone_size: -; v_call: TRBV12-3/TRBV12-4; cdr3_aa: CASNKVDHTDTQYF; cdr3_nt: TGTGCCAGCAACAAGGTTGATCACACAGATACTCAGTATTTT
d_call: -; j_call: TRBJ2-1; clone_size: -; v_call: TRBV5-1; cdr3_aa: CASSRKGVNEQFF; cdr3_nt: TGCGCCAGCAGTCGAAAGGGTGTGAATGAGCAGTTCTTC
d_call: -; j_call: TRBJ1-1; clone_size: -; v_call: TRBV28; cdr3_aa: CAGHSGGRDTEAFF; cdr3_nt: TGTGCCGGACACTCGGGGGGCAGGGACACTGAAGCTTTCTTT
d_call: -; j_call: TRBJ2-3; clone_size: few; v_call: TRBV27; cdr3_aa: CASSSHCTDTQYF; cdr3_nt: TGTGCCAGCAGTTCCCACTGCACAGATACGCAGTATTTT
d_call: -; j_call: TRBJ1-2; clone_size: many; v_call: TRBV20-1; cdr3_aa: CSARGLGGTTNYGYTF; cdr3_nt: TGCAGTGCTAGGGGTTTAGGGGGGACTACTAACTATGGCTACACCTTC
d_call: -; j_call: TRBJ2-2; clone_size: -; v_call: TRBV30; cdr3_aa: CAWCVPVFTVELFF; cdr3_nt: TGTGCCTGGTGCGTCCCAGTCTTTACCGTGGAGCTGTTTTTT
d_call: TRBD2; j_call: TRBJ2-2; clone_size: many; v_call: TRBV5-1; cdr3_aa: CASSSGTSGSWSTGELFF; cdr3_nt: TGCGCCAGCAGCTCCGGGACTAGCGGGAGCTGGAGCACCGGGGAGCTGTTTTTT
d_call: -; j_call: TRBJ1-3; clone_size: many; v_call: TRBV7-2; cdr3_aa: CASSLGSDPGNTIYF; cdr3_nt: TGTGCCAGCAGCTTAGGGTCCGATCCTGGAAACACCATATATTTT
d_call: -; j_call: TRBJ1-1; clone_size: many; v_call: TRBV12-3/TRBV12-4; cdr3_aa: CASSPRLDTEAFF; cdr3_nt: TGTGCCAGCAGCCCAAGGTTGGACACTGAAGCTTTCTTT
d_call: TRBD1; j_call: TRBJ2-5; clone_size: many; v_call: TRBV5-1; cdr3_aa: CASSFEDRVFETQYF; cdr3_nt: TGCGCCAGCAGCTTTGAGGACAGGGTTTTCGAGACCCAGTACTTC
d_call: -; j_call: TRBJ2-1; clone_size: many; v_call: TRBV30; cdr3_aa: CAWNTDGYNEQFF; cdr3_nt: TGTGCCTGGAACACCGACGGCTACAATGAGCAGTTCTTC
d_call: -; j_call: TRBJ1-5; clone_size: medium-sized; v_call: TRBV6-1; cdr3_aa: CASSDGLSSQPQHF; cdr3_nt: TGTGCCAGCAGTGATGGCTTAAGCAGCCAGCCCCAGCATTTT
d_call: -; j_call: TRBJ2-7; clone_size: many; v_call: TRBV28; cdr3_aa: CASSFPDGYEQYF; cdr3_nt: TGTGCCAGCAGTTTCCCTGACGGGTACGAGCAGTACTTC
d_call: TRBD2; j_call: TRBJ2-7; clone_size: few; v_call: TRBV6-5; cdr3_aa: CASSYSTSGYEQYF; cdr3_nt: TGTGCCAGCAGTTACTCGACTAGCGGCTACGAGCAGTACTTC
d_call: -; j_call: TRBJ2-3; clone_size: -; v_call: TRBV6-4; cdr3_aa: CASSDEGITYTQYF; cdr3_nt: TGTGCCAGCAGTGACGAGGGCATCACATATACGCAGTATTTT
d_call: -; j_call: TRBJ1-6; clone_size: few; v_call: TRBV6-1; cdr3_aa: CATRQCDNSPPHF; cdr3_nt: TGTGCCACCAGACAGTGTGATAATTCACCCCCCCACTTT
d_call: -; j_call: TRBJ1-5; clone_size: -; v_call: TRBV4-1; cdr3_aa: CASSDVGGPGNQPQHF; cdr3_nt: TGCGCCAGCAGCGACGTAGGAGGCCCGGGGAACCAGCCCCAGCATTTT
d_call: TRBD1; j_call: TRBJ1-1; clone_size: many; v_call: TRBV6-1; cdr3_aa: CASSEPGQGATEAFF; cdr3_nt: TGTGCCAGCAGTGAACCGGGACAGGGGGCGACTGAAGCTTTCTTT
d_call: -; j_call: TRBJ2-1; clone_size: -; v_call: TRBV5-1; cdr3_aa: CAISLADGLQFF; cdr3_nt: TGTGCCATCAGCTTGGCCGATGGACTACAGTTCTTC
d_call: -; j_call: TRBJ2-3; clone_size: -; v_call: TRBV11-2; cdr3_aa: CASSPTGDGTDTQYF; cdr3_nt: TGTGCCAGCAGCCCCACAGGTGATGGCACAGATACGCAGTATTTT
d_call: -; j_call: TRBJ1-4; clone_size: many; v_call: TRBV5-1; cdr3_aa: CASSLRQSNEKLFF; cdr3_nt: TGCGCCAGCAGCCTACGACAGTCTAATGAAAAACTGTTTTTT
d_call: -; j_call: TRBJ1-1; clone_size: many; v_call: TRBV12-3/TRBV12-4; cdr3_aa: CASSPLGRGTEAFF; cdr3_nt: TGTGCCAGCAGCCCACTCGGCCGCGGCACTGAAGCTTTCTTT
d_call: -; j_call: TRBJ2-7; clone_size: few; v_call: TRBV24-1; cdr3_aa: CATSDAVGTLTDEQYF; cdr3_nt: TGTGCCACCAGTGACGCGGTGGGTACCCTAACCGACGAGCAGTACTTC